This T cell receptor beta chain was retrieved from a study of blood T cell repertoires in COVID-19. Across the whole study: Whether acute or convalescent, the COVID-19 samples came from the United States, Italy and Spain.

The method was immunoSEQ multiplex PCR; TCRdb's version includes in-frame clones alone and lacks a portion of them. The sample gives about 250,000 clones, about 85% of which show up once; 2.5% to 3.5% is in the top ten. CDR3 size: 16 residues. Germline CDR1 SGHTA, CDR2 FQGNSA. Trimming removed 4 bases from V and 3 bases from J; junction bases left unmatched: 5. This TCR was sampled from a woman aged 50 to 65 who had recovered from COVID-19. Specimen: PBMCs or T cells enriched from blood (not recorded which). The chain carries TRBV7-2 and TRBJ2-7, with 14 bases that match TRBD2. The CDR3 nucleotides read TGTGCCAGCAGCTCACAAGGGACTAGCGGGAGCTACGAGCAGTACTTC. It encodes CASSSQGTSGSYEQYF.